Here is one TCR beta chain with its context. The target antigen is unknown. Germline assignment: CDR1 WSHSY and CDR2 SAAADI. The CDR3 runs to 13 residues. Trimming removed 8 bases from V and 3 bases from J, with 14 bases in between. TCRdb reprocessed the 5' RACE reads via MiXCR and lists one record per CDR3 protein. The sample shows a few hundred thousand distinct CDR3 sequences, around 9.6% of them seen only once. The entry originates in a study of identical twins. General observations from the study: Memory repertoires showed no such pattern, whereas abundant cord blood beta clonotypes carried fewer insertions.

These same records also appear under a second study, on yellow fever vaccine responses in identical twins.

The receptor comes from a woman between 18 and 29 years old in good health. Sequencing was carried out using PBMCs. The chain has TRBV10-2 and TRBJ2-7; D ambiguous. CDR3 protein: CASANGRDYEQYF. For the CDR3, the DNA is TGCGCCAGCGCGAACGGCAGAGACTACGAGCAGTACTTC.